One and the same sample provided the 18 T cell receptor beta chains below, sequenced in a study of cytomegalovirus exposure and HLA in healthy donors. 13 Jbeta primers and 60 Vbeta primers were used for the PCR. The repertoire was sequenced with immunoSEQ multiplex PCR; TCRdb's copy has only in-frame clones and lacks some. The sample consists of about 270,000 clones, just over 70% of them appearing once. Sequencing was done on a sample of PBMCs. The origin of the receptors is a female donor in good health and CMV-seronegative.

The V call is TRBV5-1, the J call TRBJ2-7, with TRBD2 matching over 7 bases. This CDR3 contains 14 residues. J lost 4 bases, V lost 4 bases, and 8 bases had no gene match. The germline V gene encodes CDR1 SGHRS and CDR2 YFSETQ. The DNA for the CDR3 is TGCGCCAGCAGCCTAATAGTGGGGGGGTACGAGCAGTACTTC. This translates into CASSLIVGGYEQYF. Drawing the rest from reference TRBV5-1 and TRBJ2-7, the complete variable domain is KAGVTQTPRYLIKTRGQQVTLSCSPISGHRSVSWYQQTPGQGLQFLFEYFSETQRNKGNFPGRFSGRQFSNSRSEMNVSTLELGDSALYLCASSLIVGGYEQYFGPGTRLTVT.

Of note for this clone: A read error may account for a junction end that differs from germline. The chain carries TRBV7-9 and TRBJ1-2; possible D gene TRBD1, 5 bases. The CDR3 is made up of 15 amino acids. Germline lookup yields CDR1 SEHNR and CDR2 FQNEAQ (reference sequence). This CDR3 reads CSSSFQGTTAYGYTF. DNA for the CDR3: TGTTCCAGCAGCTTTCAGGGAACAACGGCCTATGGCTACACCTTC.

The rearrangement joins TRBV7-9 to TRBJ2-7; 11 bases are a match to TRBD2. The CDR3 covers 15 residues. The V segment lost 8 bases and the J segment 3 bases; nucleotides outside the gene matches: 9. The germline CDR1 and CDR2 sequences are SEHNR and FQNEAQ (reference sequence). CDR3 sequence (DNA): TGTGCCAGCGGGTGGTCCGGGACTAGCGGCTACGAGCAGTACTTC. This gives the protein CASGWSGTSGYEQYF.

The chain has TRBV7-6 and TRBJ1-1; no clear D. The V end lost 1 base, the J end lost 4 bases, and 7 bases lay between the germline ends. Germline loops: CDR1 SGHVS, CDR2 FNYEAQ. The CDR3 contains 13 residues. This CDR3 reads CASSLDRSTEAFF. In DNA form, the CDR3 reads TGTGCCAGCAGCTTAGATAGATCCACTGAAGCTTTCTTT.

The sample holds a few counts of this clone. The genes are TRBV29-1 and TRBJ2-1; the match to TRBD2 covers 12 bases. The CDR3 runs to 16 residues. V was clipped by 7 bases and J by 2 bases; unmatched bases: 9. Germline CDR1 reads SQVTM; CDR2 reads ANQGSEA. The CDR3 region is CSGDTSGRIPYNEQFF. CDR3 nucleotides: TGCAGCGGCGACACTAGCGGGAGGATTCCCTACAATGAGCAGTTCTTC.

V usage is TRBV13 and J usage is TRBJ1-1; TRBD1 might be the D (5 bases). The V and J ends lost 1 base and 4 bases respectively, with 13 bases between them. Germline CDR1 PRHDT, CDR2 FYEKMQ (reference sequence). This CDR3 contains 15 residues. The CDR3, as DNA: TGTGCCAGCAGCTTAGAAAGGGGCGATAGCACTGAAGCTTTCTTT. This sequence encodes CASSLERGDSTEAFF.

CDR3 in amino acids: CASSVYPPPGDGYTF. CDR3 bases: TGTGCCAGTAGCGTCTACCCCCCTCCGGGTGATGGCTACACCTTC. This chain links TRBV19 with TRBJ1-2; D unclear. CDR3 length equals 15 residues. V shed 6 bases and J shed 6 bases, with 20 bases lying between them. Germline CDR1 is LNHDA and CDR2 is SQIVND (reference sequence).

J is TRBJ1-4 and V is TRBV11-2, with D possibly TRBD1 on 5 matching bases. V was clipped by 3 bases and J by 3 bases, with 11 bases between them. The CDR3 length is 15 residues. Germline CDR1 reads SGHAT; CDR2 reads FQNNGV. The CDR3: CASSFLGVPNEKLFF. Here the CDR3 DNA reads TGTGCCAGCAGCTTTTTAGGGGTACCTAATGAAAAACTGTTTTTT.

This chain's CDR3 is CASTDVGRGRVVNTEAFF. The CDR3 DNA is TGTGCCAGCACCGACGTCGGCAGGGGTAGGGTGGTGAACACTGAAGCTTTCTTT. The genes are TRBV7-9 and TRBJ1-1; tentative D call: TRBD1 (6 bases). The germline CDR1 and CDR2 sequences are SEHNR and FQNEAQ (reference sequence). V was cut by 7 bases and J by 0 bases, with 24 bases left in between. This CDR3 spans 18 amino acids.

The chain combines TRBV10-1 with TRBJ2-5; maybe TRBD1 (7 bases). V shed 6 bases and J shed 5 bases, with 13 bases lying between them. This CDR3 spans 13 amino acids. CDR1 is WNHNN, CDR2 SYGVQD, per germline (reference sequence). DNA of the CDR3: TGCGCCAGCAGCAGGGGGGCGGGGGAGACCCAGTACTTC. Protein product: CASSRGAGETQYF.

This clone was observed a handful of times. The chain has TRBV14 and TRBJ1-5; D not resolved. Germline loops: CDR1 SGHDN, CDR2 FVKESK. Trimming left V 4 bases short and J 4 bases short, with 11 bases between. CDR3 length equals 14 residues. CDR3 coding DNA: TGTGCCAGCAGCCCACTGGGAGGGAATCAGCCCCAGCATTTT. This encodes CASSPLGGNQPQHF.

This clone appeared a few times. V and J are TRBV28 and TRBJ1-1; D is perhaps TRBD1 (6 bases). Germline lookup yields CDR1 MDHEN and CDR2 SYDVKM. Trimming removed 3 bases from V and 1 base from J, with 9 bases in between. This CDR3 contains 14 residues. The CDR3 sequence: CASSFGGSNTEAFF. The CDR3 DNA is TGTGCCAGCAGTTTTGGGGGCTCGAACACTGAAGCTTTCTTT.

The genes are TRBV18 and TRBJ2-7; D is perhaps TRBD2 (5 bases). Trimming stripped 6 bases from V and 2 bases from J, with 14 bases between. CDR1 is KGHSH, CDR2 LQKENI, per germline. The length of the CDR3 is 14 residues. CDR3 in amino acids: CASSLGEGPYEQYF. CDR3 bases: TGTGCCAGCTCCCTCGGAGAGGGTCCCTACGAGCAGTACTTC.

This rearrangement joins TRBV11-2 to TRBJ2-3; a possible D gene is TRBD2 (7 bases). The CDR3 consists of 16 residues. V was trimmed by 0 bases and J by 2 bases, leaving 12 bases between them. The germline V gene has CDR1 SGHAT and CDR2 FQNNGV. As DNA, the CDR3 is TGTGCCAGCAGCTTAGAGGGGAGGGGGGCCACAGATACGCAGTATTTT. Its translation is CASSLEGRGATDTQYF.

V gene TRBV11-2 combines with J gene TRBJ2-1; possible D gene TRBD2, 5 bases. The ends were cut back, 7 bases at V and 7 bases at J, with 17 bases in the middle. CDR3 length: 14 amino acids. CDR1 and CDR2 from the germline V gene are SGHAT and FQNNGV. CDR3 protein: CASTRDRLSNEQFF. The CDR3 DNA reads as TGTGCCAGCACCCGGGATCGTTTATCAAATGAGCAGTTCTTC. The entire variable domain, with the rest obtained from reference TRBV11-2 and TRBJ2-1, is as follows: EAGVAQSPRYKIIEKRQSVAFWCNPISGHATLYWYQQILGQGPKLLIQFQNNGVVDDSQLPKDRFSAERLKGVDSTLKIQPAKLEDSAVYLCASTRDRLSNEQFFGPGTRLTVL.

The chain carries TRBV21-1 and TRBJ2-7; TRBD1 is the table's D call, not checked against the DNA. TRBV21-1 is designated a pseudogene. The CDR3 contains 12 residues. In nucleotides, the CDR3 is TGTGCCTTTTTGGACAGATCCTACGAGCAGTACTTC. Translated: CAFLDRSYEQYF.

The chain has TRBV7-2 and TRBJ2-4; TRBD2 matches at 10 bases. Per germline, CDR1 SGHTA and CDR2 FQGNSA. The CDR3 extends over 16 amino acids. J was trimmed by 2 bases and V by 3 bases; bases with no gene match: 4. CDR3 amino acids: CASSFSGRATKNIQYF. CDR3 nucleotide sequence: TGTGCCAGCAGCTTCAGCGGGAGGGCCACCAAAAACATTCAGTACTTC.

The CDR3 bases are TGCAGCGTTGGTCGGGTGGGACAGGGGGTTAGCACCGGGGAGCTGTTTTTT. Protein sequence: CSVGRVGQGVSTGELFF. The gene calls are TRBV29-1 and TRBJ2-2; 11 bases align to TRBD1. This CDR3 has 17 amino acids. After removal of 4 bases from V and 4 bases from J, the junction contained 11 bases not matched to a gene. Germline CDR1 and CDR2: SQVTM and ANQGSEA.